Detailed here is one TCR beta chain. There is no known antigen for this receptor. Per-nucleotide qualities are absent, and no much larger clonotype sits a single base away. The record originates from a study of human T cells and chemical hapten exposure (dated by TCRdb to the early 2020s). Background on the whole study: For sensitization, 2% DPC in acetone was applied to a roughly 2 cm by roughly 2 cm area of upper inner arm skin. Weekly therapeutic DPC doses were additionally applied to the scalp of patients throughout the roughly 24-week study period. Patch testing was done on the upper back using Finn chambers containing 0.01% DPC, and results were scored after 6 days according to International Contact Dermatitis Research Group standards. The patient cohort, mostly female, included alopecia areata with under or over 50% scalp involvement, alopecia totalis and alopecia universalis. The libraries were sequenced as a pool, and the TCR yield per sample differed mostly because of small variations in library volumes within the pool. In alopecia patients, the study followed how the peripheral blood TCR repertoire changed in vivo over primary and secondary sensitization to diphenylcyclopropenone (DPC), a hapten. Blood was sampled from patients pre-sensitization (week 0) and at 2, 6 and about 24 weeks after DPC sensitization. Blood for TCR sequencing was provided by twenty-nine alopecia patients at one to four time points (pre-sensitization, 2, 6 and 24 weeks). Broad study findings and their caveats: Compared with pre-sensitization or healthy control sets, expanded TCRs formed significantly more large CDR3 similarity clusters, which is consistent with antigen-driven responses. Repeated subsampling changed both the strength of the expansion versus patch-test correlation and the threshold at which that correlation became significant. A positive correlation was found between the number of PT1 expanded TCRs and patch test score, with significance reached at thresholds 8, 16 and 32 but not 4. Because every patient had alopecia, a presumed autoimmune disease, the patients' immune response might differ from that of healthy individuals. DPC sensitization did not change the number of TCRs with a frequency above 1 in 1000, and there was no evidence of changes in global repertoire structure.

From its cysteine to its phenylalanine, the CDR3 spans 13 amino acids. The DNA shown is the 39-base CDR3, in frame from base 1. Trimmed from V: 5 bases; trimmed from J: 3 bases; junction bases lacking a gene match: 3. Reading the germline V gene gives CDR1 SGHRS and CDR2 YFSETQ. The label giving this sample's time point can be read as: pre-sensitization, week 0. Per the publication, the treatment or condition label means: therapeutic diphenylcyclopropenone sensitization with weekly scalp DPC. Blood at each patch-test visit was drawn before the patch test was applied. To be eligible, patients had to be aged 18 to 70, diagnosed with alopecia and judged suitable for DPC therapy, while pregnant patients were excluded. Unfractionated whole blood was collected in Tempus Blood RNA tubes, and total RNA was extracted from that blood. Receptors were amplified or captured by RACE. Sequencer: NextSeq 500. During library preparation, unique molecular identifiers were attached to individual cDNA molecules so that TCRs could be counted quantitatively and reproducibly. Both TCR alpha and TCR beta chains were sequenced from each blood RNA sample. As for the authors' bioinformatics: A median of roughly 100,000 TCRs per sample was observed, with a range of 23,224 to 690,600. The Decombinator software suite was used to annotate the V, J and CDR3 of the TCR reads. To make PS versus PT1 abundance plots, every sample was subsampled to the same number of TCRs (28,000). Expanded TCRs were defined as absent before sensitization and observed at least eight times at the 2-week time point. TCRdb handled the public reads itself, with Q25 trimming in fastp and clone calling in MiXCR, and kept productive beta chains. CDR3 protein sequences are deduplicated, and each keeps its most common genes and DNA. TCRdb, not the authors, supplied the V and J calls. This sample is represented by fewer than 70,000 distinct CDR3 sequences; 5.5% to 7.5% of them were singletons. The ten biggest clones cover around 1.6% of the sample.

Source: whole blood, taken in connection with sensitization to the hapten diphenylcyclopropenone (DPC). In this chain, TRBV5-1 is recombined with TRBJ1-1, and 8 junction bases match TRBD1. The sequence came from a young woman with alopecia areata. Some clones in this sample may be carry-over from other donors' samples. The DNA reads TGCGCCAGCAGTGGGACAGGCGACACTGAAGCTTTCTTT. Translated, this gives CASSGTGDTEAFF.